The source of this T cell receptor beta chain is a study of Tregs in tolerant kidney transplant recipients. The germline gives CDR1 ENHRY, CDR2 SYGVKD. CDR3 size: 13 residues. Trimming shortened V by 0 bases and J by 4 bases, and 4 bases separated the two germline ends. Sequencing was performed with immunoSEQ multiplex PCR; in TCRdb, only in-frame clones are kept and a portion is missing. The repertoire holds under 95,000 clones, with around 93% as singletons. Sample: Tregs from blood, taken before the transplant. The chain couples TRBV10-3 to TRBJ1-3; no firm D call. The receptor was isolated from a human donor who received a combined kidney and bone marrow transplant. The CDR3 DNA follows: TGTGCCATCAGTGAGTCTCGGGGAAACACCATATATTTT. This codes for CAISESRGNTIYF.